This record concerns one T cell receptor beta chain sequence. Its antigen is unidentified. This entry is derived from a study of cytomegalovirus exposure and HLA in healthy donors. Study-wide context: As an earlier analysis found, roughly 180 million T cells yielded approximately 100 million unique TCR beta sequences.

Findings and caveats of the study: Trimming of TCR beta V- and J-genes showed a link, identified in a later analysis, to a missense DCLRE1C variant.

The PCR contained 60 Vbeta and 13 Jbeta primers. The repertoire was sequenced with immunoSEQ multiplex PCR; TCRdb's copy has only in-frame clones and lacks some. Of approximately 150,000 clones in the sample, approximately 72% are singletons; the top ten hold less than 2.5%. The CDR3 covers 14 residues. Trimming removed 7 bases from V and 9 bases from J, with 19 bases in between. In germline, CDR1 is SNHLY, CDR2 FYNNEI. This sequence was found in a human donor in good health. The chain uses TRBV2 and TRBJ2-4, with TRBD1 as a possible D gene (5 bases). Sequencing used PBMCs. The CDR3 sequence: CASTSEGVSIIQYF. The CDR3 DNA is TGTGCCAGCACCTCCGAAGGGGTTTCAATCATTCAGTACTTC.